This T cell receptor beta chain is from a study of shared clonotypes between healthy human individuals. Study results and caveats: Only blood was sampled, and tissue TCR repertoires likely differ from blood ones.

The V segment lost 4 bases and the J segment 1 base; nucleotides outside the gene matches: 5. This CDR3 is built from 15 residues. In germline, CDR1 is SGHRS, CDR2 YFSETQ. The table came from immunoSEQ multiplex PCR; TCRdb's copy has only in-frame clones and leaves some out. The profile shows a few million clones, approximately 93% of them singletons. On this clone: Its target is unknown.

The sequenced material came from naive CD4+ T cells from PBMCs. Stated subset: CD45RA+ positively selected. This chain connects TRBV5-1 to TRBJ2-3; 8 bases match TRBD2. The receptor comes from a man between 18 and 29 years old in good health. Some clones in this sample may be carry-over from other donors' samples. The CDR3 DNA follows: TGCGCCAGCAGCGCCAGCGGGAGTGGCACAGATACGCAGTATTTT. Its protein is CASSASGSGTDTQYF.